A single sample is the source of the 31 T cell receptor beta chains below, sequenced in a study of cytomegalovirus exposure and HLA in healthy donors. It was with 60 Vbeta and 13 Jbeta primers that the PCR ran. Repertoires were generated with immunoSEQ multiplex PCR, while TCRdb's copy carries only in-frame clones and drops some. The table includes 150,000 to 250,000 clones, around 85% detected once. The sequenced material came from PBMCs. The receptors were gathered from a woman in her forties or fifties in good health and CMV-seronegative.

The chain carries TRBV7-2 and TRBJ2-1; TRBD2 matches 12 bases. Germline CDR1 reads SGHTA; CDR2 reads FQGNSA. The CDR3 sequence is 16 residues long. Trimming took 6 bases from V and 7 from J; bases not matched to a gene: 10. The DNA of the CDR3 is TGTGCCAGCAGTCGCAACCCTAGCGGGAGGGCTAATGAGCAGTTCTTC. Translated, it gives CASSRNPSGRANEQFF.

The J gene is TRBJ1-1, the V gene TRBV5-1, with D perhaps TRBD1 (6 bases). V lost 4 bases, J lost 4 bases, and 17 bases lay in between. From germline, CDR1 is SGHRS and CDR2 YFSETQ. The CDR3 has 15 amino acids. The DNA for the CDR3 is TGCGCCAGCAGCACTTCGACAGGTCACCTCACTGAAGCTTTCTTT. Encoded protein: CASSTSTGHLTEAFF. Full variable domain (missing parts from reference TRBV5-1 and TRBJ1-1): KAGVTQTPRYLIKTRGQQVTLSCSPISGHRSVSWYQQTPGQGLQFLFEYFSETQRNKGNFPGRFSGRQFSNSRSEMNVSTLELGDSALYLCASSTSTGHLTEAFFGQGTRLTVV.

The rearrangement uses TRBV5-6 and TRBJ1-5, with a possible D match to TRBD1 (6 bases). V lost 1 base to trimming and J lost 4 bases, with 15 bases between them. The CDR3 length is 16 residues. The germline V gene has CDR1 SGHDT and CDR2 YYEEEE. The CDR3 region has the DNA TGTGCCAGCAGCTTGTACCAGGGAGGGGGGAATCAGCCCCAGCATTTT. It yields the protein CASSLYQGGGNQPQHF. Drawing the rest from reference TRBV5-6 and TRBJ1-5, the complete variable domain is DAGVTQSPTHLIKTRGQQVTLRCSPKSGHDTVSWYQQALGQGPQFIFQYYEEEERQRGNFPDRFSGHQFPNYSSELNVNALLLGDSALYLCASSLYQGGGNQPQHFGDGTRLSIL.

The chain is built from TRBV18 and TRBJ2-7; 8 bases match TRBD1. V dropped 3 bases and J dropped 0; count of bases not matched to a gene: 4. Germline V gene lookup returns CDR1 KGHSH and CDR2 LQKENI. This CDR3 is built from 15 residues. Here the CDR3 DNA reads TGTGCCAGCTCACCTGACAGGGGCCACTCCTACGAGCAGTACTTC. Amino acid sequence: CASSPDRGHSYEQYF.

This chain uses TRBV5-1 with TRBJ2-3, with 14 bases matching TRBD2. V shed 4 bases, J shed 5 bases, and the junction held 6 bases outside the gene matches. Per the germline V gene, CDR1 is SGHRS and CDR2 is YFSETQ. This CDR3 region has 16 residues. This CDR3 reads CASSVGTSGGQDTQYF. The CDR3 nucleotides read TGCGCCAGCAGCGTTGGGACTAGCGGGGGTCAAGATACGCAGTATTTT.

The chain carries TRBV6-5 and TRBJ1-2; no clear D. V was shortened by 6 bases and J by 1 base, with 12 bases between the two germline ends. The CDR3 is made up of 14 amino acids. In germline, CDR1 is MNHEY, CDR2 SVGAGI. The DNA for the CDR3 is TGTGCCAGCAGAGGTCTGGGAGTTAACTATGGCTACACCTTC. It is translated as CASRGLGVNYGYTF.

This sequence joins TRBV5-1 and TRBJ1-6; 8 nucleotides agree with TRBD1. CDR1 and CDR2 from the germline V gene are SGHRS and YFSETQ. The CDR3 totals 15 residues. After removal of 4 bases from V and 8 bases from J, the junction contained 8 bases not matched to a gene. CDR3: CASSPRTGTDSPLHF. The CDR3 nucleotides read TGCGCCAGCAGCCCTAGGACAGGGACGGATTCACCCCTCCACTTT. The variable domain in full, completed from reference TRBV5-1 and TRBJ1-6, reads KAGVTQTPRYLIKTRGQQVTLSCSPISGHRSVSWYQQTPGQGLQFLFEYFSETQRNKGNFPGRFSGRQFSNSRSEMNVSTLELGDSALYLCASSPRTGTDSPLHFGNGTRLTVT.

V and J are TRBV5-1 and TRBJ1-1; possible D gene TRBD1, 6 bases. Germline V gene data show CDR1 as SGHRS and CDR2 as YFSETQ. The CDR3 totals 15 residues. V lost 4 bases and J 1 base, leaving 14 bases between the germline ends. CDR3 loop: CASSQTTGSNTEAFF. The CDR3 DNA reads as TGCGCCAGCAGCCAAACCACAGGGTCGAACACTGAAGCTTTCTTT.

V gene TRBV11-2 combines with J gene TRBJ2-3; TRBD1 matches 7 bases. Germline CDR1 SGHAT, CDR2 FQNNGV. This CDR3 is 18 amino acids long. The V and J ends lost 3 bases and 2 bases, in that order; junction bases with no gene match: 14. The CDR3 here is CASSFPPWTGSLTDTQYF. The CDR3 nucleotides are TGTGCCAGCAGCTTCCCCCCCTGGACAGGAAGCCTCACAGATACGCAGTATTTT. Looking up the rest from reference TRBV11-2 and TRBJ2-3 gives the full variable domain: EAGVAQSPRYKIIEKRQSVAFWCNPISGHATLYWYQQILGQGPKLLIQFQNNGVVDDSQLPKDRFSAERLKGVDSTLKIQPAKLEDSAVYLCASSFPPWTGSLTDTQYFGPGTRLTVL.

The chain recombines TRBV28 with TRBJ1-1; no clear D gene. Trimming took 2 bases from V and 4 from J, leaving 11 bases between them. CDR3 length equals 14 residues. The germline gives CDR1 MDHEN, CDR2 SYDVKM. The CDR3 is CASSLAQRVTEAFF. Here the CDR3 DNA reads TGTGCCAGCAGTTTAGCTCAGAGGGTCACTGAAGCTTTCTTT.

This clone was observed a single time. The chain joins TRBV5-1 to TRBJ2-1; TRBD2 matches 15 bases. CDR3 length: 16 residues. V lost 4 bases and J lost 7; bases outside the gene matches: 6. The germline gives CDR1 SGHRS, CDR2 YFSETQ. CDR3: CASSPGLAGGPNEQFF. CDR3 coding DNA: TGCGCCAGCAGCCCCGGACTAGCGGGAGGGCCAAATGAGCAGTTCTTC.

The chain links TRBV7-9 to TRBJ2-3, with a tentative D call TRBD2 (5 bases). The CDR3 loop spans 15 amino acids. Per the germline V gene, CDR1 is SEHNR and CDR2 is FQNEAQ (reference sequence). V was shortened by 5 bases and J by 2 bases, with 14 bases between the two germline ends. CDR3 in amino acids: CASSTRTTHTDTQYF. Written as DNA, the CDR3 is TGTGCCAGCAGCACTAGAACTACACACACAGATACGCAGTATTTT.

This clone showed up just once. V usage is TRBV27 and J usage is TRBJ1-5; the match to TRBD1 covers 9 bases. J gave up 2 bases and V 7 bases, and 6 bases lay outside the gene matches. From germline, CDR1 is MNHEY and CDR2 SMNVEV (reference sequence). This CDR3 has 15 residues. DNA of the CDR3: TGTGCCAGCAAGGACAGGGGCCTTGGCAATCAGCCCCAGCATTTT. Its translation is CASKDRGLGNQPQHF.

V is TRBV9 and J is TRBJ2-7; 10 positions agree with TRBD2. The V gene's germline CDR1 is SGDLS and CDR2 YYNGEE. The junction had 2 bases not matched to a gene; V was cut back by 0 bases and J by 2 bases. CDR3 length: 15 residues. CDR3: CASSVASGSPYEQYF. Here the CDR3 DNA reads TGTGCCAGCAGCGTAGCTAGCGGGAGTCCCTACGAGCAGTACTTC.

This clone occurred a few times. V usage is TRBV11-2 and J usage is TRBJ2-1; 11 positions agree with TRBD2. Germline trimming cut 1 base from V and 9 bases from J; bases unmatched to any gene: 8. Germline CDR1 SGHAT, CDR2 FQNNGV. The CDR3 has 16 residues. The CDR3 protein is CASSLVPLAGGIEQFF. Written as DNA, the CDR3 is TGTGCCAGCAGCTTAGTGCCGCTAGCGGGAGGTATTGAGCAGTTCTTC.

Regarding this clone: At one end the junction does not follow the germline gene, possibly because of a read error. The CDR3 here is CASSYDSSWGYDYTF. In DNA, the CDR3 is TGTGCCAGCAGTTACGACTCCTCTTGGGGCTATGACTACACCTTC. The rearrangement joins TRBV2 to TRBJ1-2; D possibly corresponds to TRBD1 (5 bases). This CDR3 is built from 15 residues. CDR1 is SNHLY, CDR2 FYNNEI, per germline.

In nucleotides, the CDR3 is TGCGCCAGCAGCCCTACTAGCGGAGGGCTTTACAATGAGCAGTTCTTC. It yields the protein CASSPTSGGLYNEQFF. This chain joins TRBV5-1 and TRBJ2-1; TRBD2 agrees at 8 bases. V lost 4 bases, J lost 4 bases, and 10 bases stayed unmatched. The germline gives CDR1 SGHRS, CDR2 YFSETQ. The CDR3 is made up of 16 amino acids.

This sequence joins TRBV28 and TRBJ2-7; no clear D gene. Germline assignment: CDR1 MDHEN and CDR2 SYDVKM. The CDR3 consists of 11 residues. V lost 7 bases and J 2 bases, leaving 6 bases between the germline ends. The DNA for the CDR3 is TGTGCCAGCAACGAGGCCTACGAGCAGTACTTC. Translated: CASNEAYEQYF.

The chain employs TRBV29-1 and TRBJ2-2; tentatively, D is TRBD1 (6 bases). The CDR3 runs 16 residues. The V gene's germline CDR1 is SQVTM and CDR2 ANQGSEA. The V gene lost 7 bases and the J gene lost 4 bases, with 22 bases spanning the gap. The CDR3 loop reads CSASFGVPRGTGELFF. The CDR3 DNA reads TGCAGCGCCTCATTCGGGGTCCCCAGGGGCACCGGGGAGCTGTTTTTT.

This chain uses TRBV7-9 with TRBJ1-3, with D tentatively TRBD1 (6 bases). Deletions cut 5 bases from V and 4 bases from J, with 24 bases between. Germline CDR1 reads SEHNR; CDR2 reads FQNEAQ (reference sequence). The length of the CDR3 is 18 residues. This CDR3 is CASSLDDVGGPLGNTIYF. The CDR3 bases are TGTGCCAGCAGCCTAGACGATGTTGGGGGCCCACTCGGAAACACCATATATTTT.

The chain couples TRBV7-9 to TRBJ2-7; D is undetermined. Germline CDR1 reads SEHNR; CDR2 reads FQNEAQ (reference sequence). The CDR3 has 11 residues. Trimming took off 3 bases at V and 3 bases at J, with 3 bases between the two ends. DNA of the CDR3: TGTGCCAGCAGCTTTCTCTACGAGCAGTACTTC. It specifies CASSFLYEQYF.

The V and J genes are TRBV6-1 and TRBJ1-1, with D perhaps TRBD1 (5 bases). Trimming took off 7 bases at V and 2 bases at J, with 17 bases between the two ends. The CDR3 spans 15 residues. The V gene's germline CDR1 is MNHNS and CDR2 SASEGT. Here the CDR3 reads CASTPDGHPNTEAFF. The CDR3 DNA is TGTGCCAGCACTCCCGATGGACATCCAAACACTGAAGCTTTCTTT.

Only one count was recorded for this clone. The rearrangement links TRBV7-9 to TRBJ1-4; no definite D call. Germline lookup yields CDR1 SEHNR and CDR2 FQNEAQ (reference sequence). The CDR3 has 16 residues. The V end lost 6 bases, the J end lost 7 bases, and 21 bases lay between the germline ends. CDR3 in amino acids: CASRKPGWGGFEKLFF. Written as DNA, the CDR3 is TGTGCCAGCAGGAAACCGGGGTGGGGAGGGTTTGAAAAACTGTTTTTT.

The chain links TRBV28 to TRBJ1-3; D not resolved. Trimming took 5 bases from V and 0 from J, leaving 2 bases between them. This CDR3 has 12 residues. Germline CDR1 MDHEN, CDR2 SYDVKM. DNA of the CDR3: TGTGCCAGCAGTCTCTCTGGAAACACCATATATTTT. Translation gives CASSLSGNTIYF.

This clone was detected once. V and J are TRBV6-5 and TRBJ2-7, with 12 bases aligning to TRBD2. CDR1 and CDR2 from the germline V gene are MNHEY and SVGAGI. The ends lost 7 bases at V and 4 bases at J; junction bases unmatched: 8. The CDR3 runs to 15 residues. The CDR3 reads CASNTLAGGTYEQYF. The CDR3 DNA follows: TGTGCCAGCAACACACTAGCGGGAGGCACATACGAGCAGTACTTC.

This clone was detected only a few times. The V call is TRBV11-2, the J call TRBJ1-4, with a tentative D call TRBD1 (6 bases). The CDR3 is 16 amino acids. Trimming took off 2 bases at V and 0 bases at J, with 10 bases between the two ends. CDR1 and CDR2 (germline): SGHAT, FQNNGV. The CDR3 nucleotides read TGTGCCAGCAGCTTACAGACAGGAGCAACTAATGAAAAACTGTTTTTT. Translating gives CASSLQTGATNEKLFF.

This clone has only one observation. This sequence joins TRBV27 and TRBJ2-3; the D gene is possibly TRBD2 (6 bases). The CDR3 runs to 15 residues. Germline assignment: CDR1 MNHEY and CDR2 SMNVEV (reference sequence). V lost 4 bases and J 2 bases, leaving 13 bases between the germline ends. CDR3 amino acids: CASSSRDLITDTQYF. The CDR3 DNA is TGTGCCAGCAGTTCGCGGGACCTAATCACAGATACGCAGTATTTT.

This clone was seen only once. The rearrangement joins TRBV19 to TRBJ1-4, with 9 bases matching TRBD1. V lost 5 bases and J lost 8; bases outside the gene matches: 3. This CDR3 comprises 13 residues. The germline gives CDR1 LNHDA, CDR2 SQIVND (reference sequence). For the CDR3, the DNA is TGTGCCAGTAGTGACAGGGGGAACGAAAAACTGTTTTTT. Its translation: CASSDRGNEKLFF.

This clone was found once. At the DNA level, this CDR3 is encoded by other sequences in the same sample as well. The V call is TRBV28, the J call TRBJ2-7, with unresolved D. V lost 3 bases and J 3 bases, leaving 3 bases between the germline ends. This CDR3 is 11 amino acids long. Germline loops: CDR1 MDHEN, CDR2 SYDVKM. CDR3: CASSFRYEQYF. In DNA, the CDR3 is TGTGCCAGCAGTTTTCGCTACGAGCAGTACTTC.

The V and J genes are TRBV2 and TRBJ1-4, with D possibly being TRBD1 (6 bases). The V gene lost 7 bases and the J gene lost 5 bases, with 17 bases spanning the gap. This CDR3 contains 15 residues. Looked up from germline, CDR1 is SNHLY and CDR2 is FYNNEI. CDR3 coding DNA: TGTGCCAGCAACGGCGGGGGGGGGCGAAATGAAAAACTGTTTTTT. Translating gives CASNGGGGRNEKLFF.

This chain connects TRBV9 to TRBJ2-7, with 9 bases lining up with TRBD2. CDR3 length: 15 residues. J was trimmed by 6 bases and V by 0 bases; bases with no gene match: 7. Germline loops: CDR1 SGDLS, CDR2 YYNGEE. The CDR3 region has the DNA TGTGCCAGCAGCGTAGTAGGTAGCGGGAGTCCCGAGCAGTACTTC. The encoded protein is CASSVVGSGSPEQYF.